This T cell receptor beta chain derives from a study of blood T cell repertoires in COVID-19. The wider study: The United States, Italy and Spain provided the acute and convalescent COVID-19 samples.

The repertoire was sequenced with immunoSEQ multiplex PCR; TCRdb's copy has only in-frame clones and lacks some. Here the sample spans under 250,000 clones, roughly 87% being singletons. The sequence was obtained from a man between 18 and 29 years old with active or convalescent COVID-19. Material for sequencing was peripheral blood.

CDR3 region: CASSLALEEEAFF. The DNA of the CDR3 is TGTGCCAGCAGCTTAGCCCTTGAGGAGGAAGCTTTCTTT. This chain connects TRBV7-9 to TRBJ1-1; no clear D. Germline CDR1 reads SEHNR; CDR2 reads FQNEAQ (reference sequence). Trimming stripped 0 bases from V and 8 bases from J, with 10 bases between. The length of the CDR3 is 13 residues.